This T cell receptor beta chain was captured in a study of vaccination and CD4 T cells after COVID-19 (dated by TCRdb to the early 2020s). Some background on the complete study: In the convalescent cohort there were six males and four females, among whom were two Hispanic individuals, seven Caucasians, two Asians and one multiracial person. Post-COVID blood samples were collected from convalescent patients a median of about 92 days after diagnosis, with a range of about 30 to 161 days. Control cultures used a CEFX viral epitope pool as positive control, an HIV-1 Nef peptide pool as negative control, or no peptide. Post-vaccine blood samples were obtained a median of roughly 75 days after the second vaccine dose, with a range of about 12 to 241 days. Each participant got two doses of either the Pfizer-BioNTech BNT162b2 vaccine (n=8) or the Moderna mRNA-1273 vaccine (n=2). For stimulating the cultures, overlapping spike peptide pools were used, derived from SARS-CoV-2 as well as from the common cold coronaviruses HCoV-NL63, HCoV-OC43 and HCoV-229E. In fewer than 12 COVID-19 convalescent patients and a handful of infection-naive healthy vaccine recipients, researchers compared the spike-specific CD4+ TCR repertoire from before mRNA vaccination with the repertoire from after. An earlier paper using these donors assessed, at the TCR clonotype level, memory CD4+ T cell crossreactivity between SARS-CoV-2 and common cold coronavirus spike proteins. Study-level results and caveats: The median number of SARS-CoV-2-reactive clonotypes rose from 20 to 25 after infection to roughly 38 after vaccination, but the change was not significant. The number of convalescent patients in the study was relatively small, and the study did not examine early timepoints following natural infection. In convalescent patients, a median around 84% of post-vaccine SARS-CoV-2-reactive clones were detected only after vaccination, and vaccine-specific priming was suggested by this finding. Of the vaccine-specific clones found in convalescent patients, nearly all (304 of 307) were mono-reactive for SARS-CoV-2 spike instead of being cross-reactive with common cold coronaviruses.

Its CDR3 holds 15 amino acids, cysteine through phenylalanine. Left in the record is the CDR3 DNA by itself, 45 bases read in frame from the first base. From V the trimming removes 0 bases and from J it removes 8 bases, while the gene matches leave 9 bases of the junction unaccounted for. Reading the germline V gene (reference sequence) gives CDR1 DFQATT and CDR2 SNEGSKA. The library relied on PCR. TCR sequencing of DNA from cultured CD4+ T cells used the Oncomine TCR Beta short-read assay at the Johns Hopkins FTIC core. The QIAamp micro DNA kit was used to extract genomic DNA from the cultured CD4+ T cells. Oncomine TCR Beta libraries made from cultured CD4+ T cells were pooled using unique dual indexes and sequenced on an Illumina iSeq 100. Processing in the source paper ran as follows. Non-productive sequences were removed, and CDR3s that did not start with C, did not end with F or W, or were shorter than 7 amino acids were discarded. The MANAFEST web application identified antigen-specific clonotypes by comparing peptide-stimulated wells against reference wells and other culture wells. An FDR below 0.05, an odds ratio above 5, and a productive frequency above 0.1% in at least two of three replicate wells were required for clones to be considered positive. Cross-reactive clonotypes were defined as significantly expanded in both SARS-CoV-2 spike wells and at least one common cold coronavirus spike condition. Similarity between CDR3 sequences was evaluated in R version 3.6.1 using Levenshtein distances (stringdist) and unrooted phylogenetic trees (ape). Through fastp at Q25 and MiXCR, TCRdb rebuilt clones from the public reads, retaining in-frame beta chains. Under each unique CDR3 protein, matching rows form one entry showing the most common genes and DNA. The V and J calls come from TCRdb's annotation, not from the publication. The sample table contains about 9,500 distinct CDR3 sequences; only one count was recorded for around 50% of them. The ten largest clones capture 20% to 25% of the sample.

The label giving this sample's treatment or condition can be read as: roughly ten-day PBMC culture with coronavirus spike peptide pools or control peptides (ViraFEST assay). CD4+ T cells from unexposed donors were collected before the COVID-19 pandemic (2011-2018). To expand antigen-specific T cells with peptide pools and then pick out the expanded clonotypes through TCR sequencing, the study relied on the ViraFEST assay. Each well held two million PBMCs cultured with 9 to 10 ug/ml peptide pools in IMDM containing approximately 5% human AB serum and around 9 IU/ml IL-2. Half of the culture medium was replaced with fresh IL-2-containing medium on days 3 and 7. CD4+ T cells were isolated after approximately eleven days of culture through negative selection using the EasySep CD4+ T cell isolation kit. Unexposed donor CD4+ T cells were tested for reactivity to SARS-CoV-2 S and N and four common cold coronavirus spike pools, as cell number allowed. Ficoll-Paque Plus gradient centrifugation was used to isolate PBMCs from whole blood, and the isolated PBMCs were then either used fresh or cryopreserved at -140C. Culture conditions were generally each tested in triplicate wells. Leukapheresis product for the unexposed donors was bought commercially.

In this sample, this clonotype turned up a few times. The antigen this receptor binds is unknown. Per-base qualities were not stored, and no clone one base away is much larger. The chain is assembled from TRBV20-1 and TRBJ2-1, and 8 bases in between align with TRBD2. Sequences were obtained from CD4+ T cells from blood, cultured in vitro. The receptor was derived from a human donor in good health. This receptor has the CDR3 CSARDAGGVSDEQFF. The bases are TGCAGTGCTAGAGATGCGGGGGGAGTATCGGATGAGCAGTTCTTC.